These 27 T cell receptor beta chains were sequenced from one sample in a study of cytomegalovirus exposure and HLA in healthy donors. The PCR used 60 Vbeta and 13 Jbeta primers. TCRdb's table, derived via immunoSEQ multiplex PCR, lists solely in-frame clones and lacks some. The table includes approximately 140,000 clones, about 78% detected once. Sample: PBMCs. The receptors stem from a young man in good health and CMV-seronegative.

This chain joins TRBV6-6 and TRBJ1-1, with D perhaps TRBD1 (6 bases). This CDR3 contains 15 residues. Germline-derived CDR1 and CDR2 are MNHNY and SVGAGI (reference sequence). The V end lost 5 bases, the J end lost 3 bases, and 16 bases lay between the germline ends. The CDR3 loop is CASSVRSGADTEAFF. DNA for the CDR3: TGTGCCAGCAGTGTGAGGTCAGGGGCTGACACTGAAGCTTTCTTT.

The chain couples TRBV15 to TRBJ1-5; no firm D call. V gave up 4 bases and J gave up 3 bases, with 16 bases separating them. The CDR3 runs 16 residues. CDR1 LNHNV and CDR2 YYDKDF come from the germline V gene (reference sequence). The chain's CDR3 is CATSTRRSGDNQPQHF. In nucleotides, the CDR3 is TGTGCCACCAGCACACGGAGGAGCGGGGACAATCAGCCCCAGCATTTT.

This rearrangement joins TRBV15 to TRBJ2-7; 7 bases are shared with TRBD1. CDR1 and CDR2 from the germline V gene are LNHNV and YYDKDF (reference sequence). V lost 4 bases, J lost 5 bases, and 5 bases stayed unmatched. The CDR3 sequence is 13 residues long. Here the CDR3 reads CATSIRDSHEQYF. In DNA, the CDR3 is TGTGCCACCAGCATCCGGGACAGCCACGAGCAGTACTTC. The variable domain in full, with the rest retrieved from reference TRBV15 and TRBJ2-7, is DAMVIQNPRYQVTQFGKPVTLSCSQTLNHNVMYWYQQKSSQAPKLLFHYYDKDFNNEADTPDNFQSRRPNTSFCFLDIRSPGLGDTAMYLCATSIRDSHEQYFGPGTRLTVT.

V and J are TRBV30 and TRBJ1-1, with D perhaps TRBD1 (6 bases). The germline V gene encodes CDR1 GTSNPN and CDR2 SVGIG (reference sequence). The germline V and J ends were trimmed by 2 bases and 0 bases, with 13 bases remaining between them. The CDR3 extends over 15 amino acids. Here the CDR3 reads CAWSLEQGLNTEAFF. The DNA for the CDR3 is TGTGCCTGGAGTCTAGAACAGGGCCTGAACACTGAAGCTTTCTTT.

The rearrangement uses TRBV28 and TRBJ2-3; tentative D call: TRBD1 (6 bases). This CDR3 region has 15 residues. Deletions cut 6 bases from V and 0 bases from J, with 13 bases between. From germline, CDR1 is MDHEN and CDR2 SYDVKM. CDR3 DNA sequence: TGTGCCAGCAGACTCGGGACAACAAGCACAGATACGCAGTATTTT. It codes for CASRLGTTSTDTQYF.

The chain employs TRBV5-1 and TRBJ2-5, with D possibly TRBD2 on 5 matching bases. With the DNA end fitting TRBJ2-7 better, the J assignment may be wrong. CDR1 and CDR2 from the germline V gene are SGHRS and YFSETQ. The CDR3 covers 13 residues. CDR3 in DNA: TGCGCCAGCAGCTTGGATCGGGGTTACGAGCAGTACTTC. Residues: CASSLDRGYEQYF.

The chain uses TRBV5-6 and TRBJ2-1; D gene unclear. Deletions cut 2 bases from V and 0 bases from J, with 9 bases between. Germline CDR1 reads SGHDT; CDR2 reads YYEEEE. The CDR3 has 15 residues. The CDR3 bases are TGTGCCAGCAGCTTACAGTTCGACTCCTACAATGAGCAGTTCTTC. This translates into CASSLQFDSYNEQFF.

This chain connects TRBV7-3 to TRBJ2-7; possible D gene TRBD1, 6 bases. Germline values: CDR1 SGHTA, CDR2 FQGTGA. The CDR3 totals 15 residues. Trimming cost V 5 bases and J 2 bases, with 16 bases left between them. CDR3 DNA sequence: TGTGCCAGCAGCGAACAGGGCTTGGACACCTACGAGCAGTACTTC. Translation: CASSEQGLDTYEQYF.

The chain is built from TRBV5-1 and TRBJ2-7; D gene unclear. The CDR3 loop spans 15 amino acids. Trimming left V 2 bases short and J 4 bases short, with 16 bases between. CDR1 and CDR2 (germline): SGHRS, YFSETQ. The CDR3 sequence is CASSFVRGSSYEQYF. The CDR3 DNA reads TGCGCCAGCAGCTTCGTTCGAGGCAGCAGTTACGAGCAGTACTTC. Full variable domain (remainder filled in from reference TRBV5-1 and TRBJ2-7): KAGVTQTPRYLIKTRGQQVTLSCSPISGHRSVSWYQQTPGQGLQFLFEYFSETQRNKGNFPGRFSGRQFSNSRSEMNVSTLELGDSALYLCASSFVRGSSYEQYFGPGTRLTVT.

The V gene is TRBV7-3, the J gene TRBJ2-3; tentative D call: TRBD2 (5 bases). V lost 1 base, J lost 0 bases, and 8 bases lay in between. Germline CDR1 reads SGHTA; CDR2 reads FQGTGA. The CDR3 covers 15 residues. The CDR3 coding sequence is TGTGCCAGCAGCTTAATCAGGACTAGCACAGATACGCAGTATTTT. This gives the protein CASSLIRTSTDTQYF.

The CDR3, as DNA: TGTGCCAGCAGCAGAAGGAACGGGAGTCGTTACGAGCAGTACTTC. Its translation: CASSRRNGSRYEQYF. The V and J genes are TRBV7-9 and TRBJ2-7, with D possibly matching TRBD2 (6 bases). This CDR3 has 15 amino acids. The germline gives CDR1 SEHNR, CDR2 FQNEAQ (reference sequence). Between the trimmed V and J ends, which lost 5 bases and 4 bases, there was a span of 18 bases.

The CDR3 reads CASSAKRDRLPGHQPQHF. The CDR3 nucleotides read TGTGCCAGCAGCGCGAAAAGGGACAGACTCCCGGGTCATCAGCCCCAGCATTTT. J is TRBJ1-5 and V is TRBV5-4; 7 nucleotides agree with TRBD1. V gave up 4 bases and J gave up 5 bases; unmatched junction bases: 18. The CDR3 sequence is 18 residues long. The germline V gene encodes CDR1 SGHNT and CDR2 YYREEE (reference sequence).

The chain recombines TRBV7-9 with TRBJ2-7, with 8 bases aligning to TRBD2. Unmatched junction bases numbered 3, after V lost 3 bases and J lost 2 bases. Germline CDR1 reads SEHNR; CDR2 reads FQNEAQ (reference sequence). The CDR3 sequence is 14 residues long. The CDR3 sequence is CASSFGREAYEQYF. The CDR3 bases are TGTGCCAGCAGCTTCGGGCGGGAGGCCTACGAGCAGTACTTC.

This chain connects TRBV7-2 to TRBJ2-1; the match to TRBD2 covers 9 bases. CDR1 and CDR2 from the germline V gene are SGHTA and FQGNSA. CDR3 size: 14 residues. Here the CDR3 reads CAGGVAGASNEQFF. The CDR3 DNA reads as TGTGCGGGGGGAGTAGCGGGAGCGTCCAATGAGCAGTTCTTC.

V and J are TRBV6-1 and TRBJ1-5, with 10 bases aligning to TRBD1. The CDR3 contains 16 residues. Germline V gene lookup returns CDR1 MNHNS and CDR2 SASEGT. V gave up 4 bases and J gave up 5 bases; unmatched junction bases: 8. The CDR3 spells CASSGQGAIHHQPQHF. The CDR3 DNA is TGTGCCAGCAGTGGACAGGGGGCCATTCACCATCAGCCCCAGCATTTT.

The rearrangement uses TRBV25-1 and TRBJ1-2; 9 nucleotides line up with TRBD1. The CDR3 extends over 14 amino acids. Germline loops: CDR1 MGHDK, CDR2 SYGVNS. With V trimmed by 4 bases and J by 2 bases, 2 bases remained unmatched. The CDR3 DNA reads TGTGCCAGCAGTGGAGGACAGGGGAACTATGGCTACACCTTC. This translates into CASSGGQGNYGYTF.

The chain employs TRBV7-3 and TRBJ1-2; 7 nucleotides line up with TRBD1. V shed 5 bases, J shed 4 bases, and the junction held 10 bases outside the gene matches. There are 15 residues in the CDR3. Looked up from germline, CDR1 is SGHTA and CDR2 is FQGTGA. CDR3 region: CASSQGVGTAYGYTF. DNA of the CDR3: TGTGCCAGCAGCCAAGGGGTCGGGACAGCCTATGGCTACACCTTC.

The chain couples TRBV6-6 to TRBJ2-7; perhaps TRBD1 as D (5 bases). Germline CDR1 is MNHNY and CDR2 is SVGAGI (reference sequence). The CDR3 consists of 14 residues. Trimming left V 8 bases short and J 4 bases short, with 18 bases between. The CDR3 loop is CASSQRQKEYEQYF. CDR3 coding DNA: TGTGCCAGCTCCCAACGACAGAAAGAATACGAGCAGTACTTC.

This clone was detected only a few times. V usage is TRBV6-6 and J usage is TRBJ2-5, with 7 bases matching TRBD2. V trimming: 8 bases; J trimming: 0 bases; junction bases outside the gene matches: 3. Germline-derived CDR1 and CDR2 are MNHNY and SVGAGI (reference sequence). The CDR3 contains 13 residues. In nucleotides, the CDR3 is TGTGCCAGCCAGCGGGACGACCAAGAGACCCAGTACTTC. It is translated as CASQRDDQETQYF.

CDR3 in DNA: TGCAGCGTTGGAGGGCCTAGGGGAAGGGGGGAGACCCAGTACTTC. Its translation: CSVGGPRGRGETQYF. The chain employs TRBV29-1 and TRBJ2-5, with D possibly matching TRBD1 (6 bases). CDR1 is SQVTM and CDR2 is ANQGSEA in the germline V gene. The CDR3 extends over 15 amino acids. V was cut by 4 bases and J by 5 bases, with 20 bases left in between.

The V call is TRBV9, the J call TRBJ2-4, with 9 bases fitting TRBD2. The length of the CDR3 is 17 residues. V lost 4 bases, J lost 0 bases, and 8 bases stayed unmatched. CDR1 is SGDLS, CDR2 YYNGEE, per germline. The CDR3 sequence is CASSPGDSGRAKNIQYF. The CDR3 region has the DNA TGTGCCAGCAGCCCCGGGGATAGCGGGAGAGCCAAAAACATTCAGTACTTC. The full variable domain, its missing parts supplied by reference TRBV9 and TRBJ2-4, is DSGVTQTPKHLITATGQRVTLRCSPRSGDLSVYWYQQSLDQGLQFLIQYYNGEERAKGNILERFSAQQFPDLHSELNLSSLELGDSALYFCASSPGDSGRAKNIQYFGAGTRLSVL.

The chain uses TRBV19 and TRBJ2-1; D perhaps matches TRBD2 (5 bases). The CDR3 extends over 14 amino acids. The germline gives CDR1 LNHDA, CDR2 SQIVND (reference sequence). The ends were cut back, 0 bases at V and 14 bases at J, with 17 bases in the middle. The CDR3 DNA reads as TGTGCCAGTAGTATAGAATCGCAGGTTTCGAGGGAGTTCTTC. This codes for CASSIESQVSREFF.

V is TRBV2 and J is TRBJ2-3, with D perhaps matching TRBD1 (5 bases). The CDR3 covers 14 residues. The ends were cut back, 8 bases at V and 2 bases at J, with 14 bases in the middle. Germline V gene sequence: CDR1 SNHLY, CDR2 FYNNEI. CDR3 coding DNA: TGTGCCAGCCTCAGGGTGGACGACACAGATACGCAGTATTTT. It codes for CASLRVDDTDTQYF.

This chain uses TRBV5-1 with TRBJ2-3, with D unresolved. The V gene's germline CDR1 is SGHRS and CDR2 YFSETQ. The germline V and J ends were trimmed by 4 bases and 0 bases, with 12 bases remaining between them. This CDR3 is 15 amino acids long. CDR3 loop: CASSPWSTSTDTQYF. CDR3 bases: TGCGCCAGCAGCCCCTGGAGCACTAGCACAGATACGCAGTATTTT. The variable domain in full, with the rest retrieved from reference TRBV5-1 and TRBJ2-3, is KAGVTQTPRYLIKTRGQQVTLSCSPISGHRSVSWYQQTPGQGLQFLFEYFSETQRNKGNFPGRFSGRQFSNSRSEMNVSTLELGDSALYLCASSPWSTSTDTQYFGPGTRLTVL.

This chain uses TRBV2 with TRBJ2-3, with a possible D match to TRBD1 (6 bases). V shed 6 bases and J shed 5 bases, with 12 bases lying between them. Germline V CDR1 and CDR2: SNHLY, FYNNEI. This CDR3 region has 13 residues. Written as DNA, the CDR3 is TGTGCCAGCAGCGGGCTACAGGGAGATACGCAGTATTTT. It codes for CASSGLQGDTQYF.

V is TRBV27 and J is TRBJ1-5; 10 nucleotides align to TRBD1. V trimming: 5 bases; J trimming: 2 bases; junction bases outside the gene matches: 6. The CDR3 spans 16 residues. CDR1 and CDR2 from the germline V gene are MNHEY and SMNVEV (reference sequence). The CDR3 coding sequence is TGTGCCAGCAGTCGGGCCGGGACAGGGGGCAATCAGCCCCAGCATTTT. Its protein product is CASSRAGTGGNQPQHF.

V gene TRBV5-4 combines with J gene TRBJ2-7; unclear D gene. Looked up from germline, CDR1 is SGHNT and CDR2 is YYREEE (reference sequence). Between the trimmed V and J ends, which lost 2 bases and 0 bases, there was a span of 9 bases. The CDR3 contains 14 residues. The CDR3 loop reads CASSFDFSSYEQYF. CDR3 in DNA: TGTGCCAGCAGCTTCGACTTCAGCTCCTACGAGCAGTACTTC.